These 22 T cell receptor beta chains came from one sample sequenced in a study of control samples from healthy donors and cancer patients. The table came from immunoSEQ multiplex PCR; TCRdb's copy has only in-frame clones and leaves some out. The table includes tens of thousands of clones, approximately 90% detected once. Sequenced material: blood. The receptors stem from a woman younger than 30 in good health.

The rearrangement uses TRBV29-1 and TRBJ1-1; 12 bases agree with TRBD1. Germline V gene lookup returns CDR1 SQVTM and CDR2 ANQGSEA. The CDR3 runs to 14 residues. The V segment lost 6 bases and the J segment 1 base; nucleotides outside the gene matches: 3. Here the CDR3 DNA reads TGCAGCGTGGCGGGACAGGGGGCGAACACTGAAGCTTTCTTT. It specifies CSVAGQGANTEAFF.

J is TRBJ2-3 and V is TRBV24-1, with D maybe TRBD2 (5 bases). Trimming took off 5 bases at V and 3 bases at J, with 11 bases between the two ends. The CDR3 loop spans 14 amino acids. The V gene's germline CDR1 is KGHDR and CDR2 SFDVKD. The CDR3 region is CATSAGMTTDTQYF. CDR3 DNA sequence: TGTGCCACCAGTGCGGGGATGACGACAGATACGCAGTATTTT.

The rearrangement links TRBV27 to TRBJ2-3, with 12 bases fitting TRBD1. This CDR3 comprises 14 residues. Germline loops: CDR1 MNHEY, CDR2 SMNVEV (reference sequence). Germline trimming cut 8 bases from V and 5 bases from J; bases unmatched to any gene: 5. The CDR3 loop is CASSRDRGQDTQYF. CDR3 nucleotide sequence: TGTGCCAGCTCCCGGGACAGGGGGCAAGATACGCAGTATTTT.

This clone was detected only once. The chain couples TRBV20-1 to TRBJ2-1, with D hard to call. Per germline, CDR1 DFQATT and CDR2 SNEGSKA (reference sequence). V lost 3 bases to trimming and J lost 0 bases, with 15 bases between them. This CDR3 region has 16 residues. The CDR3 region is CSASPFRSGSYNEQFF. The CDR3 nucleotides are TGCAGTGCTAGTCCCTTTAGGTCCGGCTCCTACAATGAGCAGTTCTTC.

The CDR3 coding sequence is TGTGCCAGCAGCTCTCGACCGAATCGAAGGGACTCTGAAGCTTTCTTT. It yields the protein CASSSRPNRRDSEAFF. The chain carries TRBV9 and TRBJ1-1; the D gene is possibly TRBD1 (5 bases). With 4 bases removed from V and 6 bases from J, the gap between germline ends came to 22 bases. This CDR3 is built from 16 residues. Germline V gene data show CDR1 as SGDLS and CDR2 as YYNGEE. The full variable domain, its missing parts supplied by reference TRBV9 and TRBJ1-1, is DSGVTQTPKHLITATGQRVTLRCSPRSGDLSVYWYQQSLDQGLQFLIQYYNGEERAKGNILERFSAQQFPDLHSELNLSSLELGDSALYFCASSSRPNRRDSEAFFGQGTRLTVV.

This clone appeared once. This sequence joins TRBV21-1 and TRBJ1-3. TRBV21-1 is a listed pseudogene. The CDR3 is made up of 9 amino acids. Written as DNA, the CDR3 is TGTGCCAGCAGCATTAAATTGGGTTTT. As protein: CASSIKLGF.

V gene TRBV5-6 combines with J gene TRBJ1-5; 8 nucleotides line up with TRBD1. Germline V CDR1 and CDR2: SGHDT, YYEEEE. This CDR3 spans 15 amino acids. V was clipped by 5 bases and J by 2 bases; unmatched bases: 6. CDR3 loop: CASRQGGAGNQPQHF. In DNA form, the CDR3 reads TGTGCCAGCAGACAGGGGGGTGCTGGCAATCAGCCCCAGCATTTT.

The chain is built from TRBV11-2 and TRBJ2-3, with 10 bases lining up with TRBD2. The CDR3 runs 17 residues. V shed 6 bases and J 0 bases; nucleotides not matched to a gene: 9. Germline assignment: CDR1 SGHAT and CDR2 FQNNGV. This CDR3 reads CASSYKVAGGSTDTQYF. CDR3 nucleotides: TGTGCCAGCAGTTATAAAGTAGCGGGGGGTAGCACAGATACGCAGTATTTT.

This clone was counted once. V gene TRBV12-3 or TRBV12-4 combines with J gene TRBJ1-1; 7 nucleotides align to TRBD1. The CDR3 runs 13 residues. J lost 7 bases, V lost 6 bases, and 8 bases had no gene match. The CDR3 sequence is CASSRRRDSEAFF. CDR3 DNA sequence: TGTGCCAGCAGCAGGCGCAGGGACAGTGAAGCTTTCTTT.

The CDR3 DNA reads TGTGCCAGCCAACCGCCAGGTGGAAATTCACCCCTCCACTTT. This translates into CASQPPGGNSPLHF. The chain recombines TRBV2 with TRBJ1-6; D gene uncertain. This CDR3 comprises 14 residues. V was shortened by 8 bases and J by 7 bases, with 15 bases between the two germline ends. Looked up from germline, CDR1 is SNHLY and CDR2 is FYNNEI.

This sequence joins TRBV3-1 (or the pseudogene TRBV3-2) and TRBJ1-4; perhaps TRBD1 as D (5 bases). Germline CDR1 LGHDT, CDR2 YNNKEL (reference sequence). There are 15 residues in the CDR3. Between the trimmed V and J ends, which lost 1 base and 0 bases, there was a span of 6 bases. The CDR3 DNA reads TGTGCCAGCAGCCAAGCAGGGCCAACTAATGAAAAACTGTTTTTT. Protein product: CASSQAGPTNEKLFF.

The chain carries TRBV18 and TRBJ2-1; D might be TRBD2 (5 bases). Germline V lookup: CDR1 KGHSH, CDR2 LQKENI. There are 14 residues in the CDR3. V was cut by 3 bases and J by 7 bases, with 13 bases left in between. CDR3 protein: CASSPTLGSNEQFF. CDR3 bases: TGTGCCAGCTCACCCACACTAGGCTCGAATGAGCAGTTCTTC. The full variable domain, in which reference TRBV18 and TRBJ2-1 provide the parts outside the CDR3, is NAGVMQNPRHLVRRRGQEARLRCSPMKGHSHVYWYRQLPEEGLKFMVYLQKENIIDESGMPKERFSAEFPKEGPSILRIQQVVRGDSAAYFCASSPTLGSNEQFFGPGTRLTVL.

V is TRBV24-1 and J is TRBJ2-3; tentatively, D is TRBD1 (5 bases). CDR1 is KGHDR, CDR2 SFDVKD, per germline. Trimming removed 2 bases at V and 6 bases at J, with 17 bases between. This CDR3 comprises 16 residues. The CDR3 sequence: CATSDSLPDRTDTQYF. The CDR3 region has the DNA TGTGCCACCAGTGATTCGCTCCCAGACAGAACCGATACGCAGTATTTT.

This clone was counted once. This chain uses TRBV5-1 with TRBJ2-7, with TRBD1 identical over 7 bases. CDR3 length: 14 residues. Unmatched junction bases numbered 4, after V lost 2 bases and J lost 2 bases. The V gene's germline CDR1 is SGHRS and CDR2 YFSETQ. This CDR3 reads CASSLYRGTYEQYF. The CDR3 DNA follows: TGCGCCAGCAGCTTATACAGGGGAACCTACGAGCAGTACTTC. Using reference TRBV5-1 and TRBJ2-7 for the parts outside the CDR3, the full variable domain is KAGVTQTPRYLIKTRGQQVTLSCSPISGHRSVSWYQQTPGQGLQFLFEYFSETQRNKGNFPGRFSGRQFSNSRSEMNVSTLELGDSALYLCASSLYRGTYEQYFGPGTRLTVT.

The CDR3 DNA sequence: TGCGCCAGCAGCTTGGGCCTCCGGGACAGTGGCTACGAGCAGTACTTC. This translates into CASSLGLRDSGYEQYF. The J gene is TRBJ2-7, the V gene TRBV5-1; 7 nucleotides agree with TRBD1. CDR3 size: 16 residues. Losses at the gene ends were 0 bases for V and 3 bases for J; bases not matched to a gene: 9. Germline V gene lookup returns CDR1 SGHRS and CDR2 YFSETQ.

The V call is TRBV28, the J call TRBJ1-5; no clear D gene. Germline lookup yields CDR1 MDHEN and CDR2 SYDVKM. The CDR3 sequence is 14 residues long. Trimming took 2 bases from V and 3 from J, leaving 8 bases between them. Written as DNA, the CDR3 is TGTGCCAGCAGTTTAAACCGGATCAATCAGCCCCAGCATTTT. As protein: CASSLNRINQPQHF.

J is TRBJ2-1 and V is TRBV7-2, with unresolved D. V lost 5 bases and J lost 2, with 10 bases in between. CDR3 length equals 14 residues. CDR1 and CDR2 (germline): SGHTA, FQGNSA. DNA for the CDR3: TGTGCCAGCAGCCCAGAATCTACCTACAATGAGCAGTTCTTC. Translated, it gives CASSPESTYNEQFF.

The CDR3 loop reads CASSQGGISGFSTDTQYF. CDR3 nucleotide sequence: TGCGCCAGCAGCCAAGGCGGGATTAGCGGGTTTAGCACAGATACGCAGTATTTT. The chain combines TRBV4-1 with TRBJ2-3, with TRBD2 matching 7 bases. The CDR3 runs to 18 residues. Germline V gene sequence: CDR1 MGHRA, CDR2 YSYEKL. The trim removed 1 base at V and 0 bases at J, leaving 10 bases unmatched.

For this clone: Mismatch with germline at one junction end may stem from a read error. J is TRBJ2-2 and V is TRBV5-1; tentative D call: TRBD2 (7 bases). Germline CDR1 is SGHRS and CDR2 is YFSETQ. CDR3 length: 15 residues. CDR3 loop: CARSLGGGPTGELFF. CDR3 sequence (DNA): TGCGCCCGCAGCTTGGGGGGGGGCCCCACCGGGGAGCTGTTTTTT. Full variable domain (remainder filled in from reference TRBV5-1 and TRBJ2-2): KAGVTQTPRYLIKTRGQQVTLSCSPISGHRSVSWYQQTPGQGLQFLFEYFSETQRNKGNFPGRFSGRQFSNSRSEMNVSTLELGDSALYLCARSLGGGPTGELFFGEGSRLTVL.

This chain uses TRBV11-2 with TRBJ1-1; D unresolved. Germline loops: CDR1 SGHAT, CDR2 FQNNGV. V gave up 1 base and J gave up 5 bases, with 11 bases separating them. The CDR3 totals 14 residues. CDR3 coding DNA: TGTGCCAGCAGCTTAGGCAACGTAAGGACTGAAGCTTTCTTT. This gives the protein CASSLGNVRTEAFF.

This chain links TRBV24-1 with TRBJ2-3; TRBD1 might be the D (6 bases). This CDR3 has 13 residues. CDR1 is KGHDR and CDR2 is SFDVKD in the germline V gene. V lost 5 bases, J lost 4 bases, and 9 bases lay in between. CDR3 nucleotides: TGTGCCACCAGTGGGGGGCCGGCAGATACGCAGTATTTT. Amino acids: CATSGGPADTQYF.

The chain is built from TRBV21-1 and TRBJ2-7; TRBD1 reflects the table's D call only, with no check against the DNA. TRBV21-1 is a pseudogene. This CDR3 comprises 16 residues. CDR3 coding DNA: TGTGCCAGCAGCATTCGAACAGGGGAGAAATCCTACGAGCAGTACTTC. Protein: CASSIRTGEKSYEQYF.